The next 5 T cell receptor beta chains were all read from a single sample in a study of T cells in women clearing cervical HPV infection. The protocol was immunoSEQ multiplex PCR, while the TCRdb copy is restricted to in-frame clones and leaves out a portion. Recorded for this sample: roughly 30,000 clones. Material for sequencing was blood buffy coat. These receptors originate from a woman aged 18-70 years with a cervical HPV16 infection that either progressed to CIN3+ or cleared (not recorded which).

Incomplete CDR3 DNA: TGCAGTACTGAGTCCCCCGGTTTTGTCGGCAATGAG. It encodes CSTESPGFVGNE. The complete CDR3 reads CSTESPGFVGNEQFF. The chain uses TRBV20-1 and TRBJ2-1; unclear D gene. Read sequence stops 3 residues before the CDR3 end, and the germline J gene provides the missing end. The V end lost 8 bases, the J end lost 6 bases, and 23 bases lay between the germline ends. Germline-derived CDR1 and CDR2 are DFQATT and SNEGSKA (reference sequence). The CDR3 has 15 residues.

A remark on this clone: The read terminates 3 residues before the CDR3 end, so the remaining end is supplied by the germline J gene. The V call is TRBV24-1, the J call TRBJ2-1, with 9 positions matching TRBD2. Per the germline V gene, CDR1 is KGHDR and CDR2 is SFDVKD. V was clipped by 5 bases and J by 9 bases; unmatched bases: 4. CDR3 length equals 13 residues. The DNA read from the CDR3 is TGTGCCACCAGTGTTAGCGGGAGTCTTGAG. Its translation is CATSVSGSLE. The full-length CDR3 reads as CATSVSGSLEQFF.

As for this clone: The read comes to an end 3 residues before the CDR3 does, leaving the germline J gene to fill in the end. The rearrangement links TRBV6-4 to TRBJ2-7; D is unresolved. CDR1 and CDR2 from the germline V gene are MRHNA and SNTAGT. This CDR3 region has 14 residues. V lost 6 bases to trimming and J lost 1 base, with 13 bases between them. CDR3 bases read: TGTGCCAGCAGCGTTGATTCGGGTTCCTACGAG. It is translated as CASSVDSGSYE. In full, the CDR3 reads CASSVDSGSYEQYF.

Note on this clone: The DNA ends 3 residues before the CDR3 does, and the rest of the CDR3 is filled in from the germline J gene. The V call is TRBV5-4, the J call TRBJ2-5; 7 positions agree with TRBD2. CDR3 length: 13 residues. V gave up 1 base and J gave up 5 bases; unmatched junction bases: 2. Per germline, CDR1 SGHNT and CDR2 YYREEE (reference sequence). CDR3 DNA, as far as it was read: TGTGCCAGCAGCTTGTGGGAGGGGGAGACC. Its translation is CASSLWEGET. The entire CDR3 is CASSLWEGETQYF. The variable domain in full, with the rest retrieved from reference TRBV5-4 and TRBJ2-5, is ETGVTQSPTHLIKTRGQQVTLRCSSQSGHNTVSWYQQALGQGPQFIFQYYREEENGRGNFPPRFSGLQFPNYSSELNVNALELDDSALYLCASSLWEGETQYFGPGTRLLVL.

Remarks on this clone: Coverage ceases 3 residues before the CDR3 finishes, and the germline J gene fills in the end. The J gene is TRBJ2-1, the V gene TRBV9; possibly TRBD2 for D (6 bases). The CDR3 extends over 13 amino acids. CDR1 is SGDLS, CDR2 YYNGEE, per germline. V lost 0 bases, J lost 9 bases, and 10 bases lay in between. The CDR3 region is CASSVELTSEQFF. Incomplete CDR3 DNA: TGTGCCAGCAGCGTAGAGTTGACTAGTGAG. The whole variable domain, filled in from reference TRBV9 and TRBJ2-1, reads DSGVTQTPKHLITATGQRVTLRCSPRSGDLSVYWYQQSLDQGLQFLIQYYNGEERAKGNILERFSAQQFPDLHSELNLSSLELGDSALYFCASSVELTSEQFFGPGTRLTVL.